The 32 T cell receptor beta chains reported below all come from one sample, sequenced in a study of naive and memory T cell subsets. Both TRBC1 and TRBC2 were covered by a beta constant-region primer of two equimolar oligonucleotides. MiXCR, applied by TCRdb to the UMI-ligation and nested PCR reads, yields one record per CDR3 protein. The data hold approximately 89,000 distinct CDR3 sequences, with about 6.5% observed a single time. The sample was central memory CD4+ T cells from blood. The receptor source for this set is a human donor in good health.

This clonotype was seen at least ten times. DNA of the CDR3: TGTGCCAGCAGCTTACTCCCAGATACGCAGTATTTT. Amino acids: CASSLLPDTQYF. The chain links TRBV7-2 to TRBJ2-3; D not certain. The CDR3 runs 12 residues. CDR1 and CDR2 from the germline V gene are SGHTA and FQGNSA. The V end was cut by 2 bases, the J end by 4 bases, with 4 bases between.

V is TRBV20-1 and J is TRBJ2-7; 8 bases map to TRBD1. V shed 5 bases and J 0 bases; nucleotides not matched to a gene: 3. This CDR3 is built from 13 residues. Per germline, CDR1 DFQATT and CDR2 SNEGSKA (reference sequence). CDR3 DNA: TGCAGTGCTGGGACAGGATCCTCCTACGAGCAGTACTTC. It is translated as CSAGTGSSYEQYF.

This clonotype was detected many times. This chain uses TRBV7-2 with TRBJ1-1, with D uncertain. Trimming took 1 base from V and 6 from J, leaving 12 bases between them. The CDR3 sequence is 14 residues long. From germline, CDR1 is SGHTA and CDR2 FQGNSA. For the CDR3, the DNA is TGTGCCAGCAGCTTAGGATCGGCAGTTGCTGAAGCTTTCTTT. This codes for CASSLGSAVAEAFF.

This clonotype was detected many times. This sequence joins TRBV4-2 and TRBJ2-3; 10 bases align to TRBD2. V gave up 0 bases and J gave up 4 bases; unmatched junction bases: 7. Per germline, CDR1 LGHNA and CDR2 YNFKEQ. The CDR3 extends over 17 amino acids. Here the CDR3 DNA reads TGTGCCAGCAGCCAAGAAGGTAGCGGGAGGTCATCAGATACGCAGTATTTT. Translation gives CASSQEGSGRSSDTQYF.

The J gene is TRBJ2-7, the V gene TRBV25-1; maybe TRBD1 (5 bases). V was trimmed by 4 bases and J by 0 bases, leaving 13 bases between them. Per the germline V gene, CDR1 is MGHDK and CDR2 is SYGVNS. This CDR3 region has 15 residues. The CDR3 protein is CASSGIRGASYEQYF. The DNA for the CDR3 is TGTGCCAGCAGTGGCATTAGGGGCGCCTCCTACGAGCAGTACTTC.

This clonotype was detected many times. This chain uses TRBV5-6 with TRBJ2-5; a possible D gene is TRBD2 (6 bases). Trimming removed 2 bases from V and 7 bases from J, with 15 bases in between. The CDR3 contains 14 residues. Looked up from germline, CDR1 is SGHDT and CDR2 is YYEEEE. The CDR3 sequence is CASSFGAGMVTQYF. The CDR3 nucleotides read TGTGCCAGCAGCTTCGGTGCGGGGATGGTGACCCAGTACTTC.

This clonotype was found many times. The J gene is TRBJ2-3, the V gene TRBV20-1; the match to TRBD1 covers 7 bases. The CDR3 loop spans 13 amino acids. Germline values: CDR1 DFQATT, CDR2 SNEGSKA (reference sequence). V lost 7 bases to trimming and J lost 1 base; unmatched junction nucleotides: 5. CDR3 loop: CSGGDRGTDTQYF. The CDR3 coding sequence is TGCAGTGGAGGGGACAGAGGCACAGATACGCAGTATTTT.

This clonotype showed up just a few times. The chain uses TRBV18 and TRBJ1-5; D call uncertain. V lost 2 bases to trimming and J lost 7 bases, with 15 bases between them. Germline assignment: CDR1 KGHSH and CDR2 LQKENI. CDR3 size: 15 residues. CDR3 amino acids: CASSPSSGFGQPQHF. As DNA, the CDR3 is TGTGCCAGCTCACCATCCTCGGGGTTTGGACAGCCCCAGCATTTT.

This sequence joins TRBV30 and TRBJ2-7, with D perhaps matching TRBD1 or TRBD2 (6 bases each). The CDR3 is 14 residues long. Germline V lookup: CDR1 GTSNPN, CDR2 SVGIG (reference sequence). Between the trimmed V and J ends, which lost 2 bases and 0 bases, there was a span of 11 bases. The CDR3 DNA reads TGTGCCTGGAGTTCCGGGGGCGCCTCCTACGAGCAGTACTTC. This encodes CAWSSGGASYEQYF. Supplemented by reference TRBV30 and TRBJ2-7, the full variable domain reads SQTIHQWPATLVQPVGSPLSLECTVEGTSNPNLYWYRQAAGRGLQLLFYSVGIGQISSEVPQNLSASRPQDRQFILSSKKLLLSDSGFYLCAWSSGGASYEQYFGPGTRLTVT.

This clonotype was counted ten times or more. This chain links TRBV6-1 with TRBJ2-7, with 10 bases identical to TRBD2. V trimming: 0 bases; J trimming: 3 bases; junction bases outside the gene matches: 5. This CDR3 contains 16 residues. Per germline, CDR1 MNHNS and CDR2 SASEGT. The CDR3: CASSEARTSGNYEQYF. CDR3 coding DNA: TGTGCCAGCAGTGAAGCGCGCACTAGCGGGAACTACGAGCAGTACTTC.

The V gene is TRBV11-2, the J gene TRBJ2-7; D is undetermined. Per germline, CDR1 SGHAT and CDR2 FQNNGV. The CDR3 has 14 amino acids. Trimming took off 1 base at V and 2 bases at J, with 9 bases between the two ends. CDR3 loop: CASSLGSGTYEQYF. CDR3 in DNA: TGTGCCAGCAGCTTAGGAAGTGGCACCTACGAGCAGTACTTC. The full variable domain, rest sourced from reference TRBV11-2 and TRBJ2-7, is EAGVAQSPRYKIIEKRQSVAFWCNPISGHATLYWYQQILGQGPKLLIQFQNNGVVDDSQLPKDRFSAERLKGVDSTLKIQPAKLEDSAVYLCASSLGSGTYEQYFGPGTRLTVT.

In its sample, this clonotype was seen a few times. V gene TRBV12-3 or TRBV12-4 combines with J gene TRBJ2-3; 8 bases match TRBD2. The CDR3 contains 15 residues. V gave up 6 bases and J gave up 8 bases; unmatched junction bases: 13. The CDR3 bases are TGTGCCAGCAGGGGGAGCGGGAGAAATGAGGGTACGCAGTATTTT. It codes for CASRGSGRNEGTQYF.

The sample holds many counts of this clonotype. The chain links TRBV20-1 to TRBJ2-5, with TRBD2 matching over 7 bases. This CDR3 is built from 11 residues. Germline CDR1 is DFQATT and CDR2 is SNEGSKA (reference sequence). The CDR3: CMVRRGETQYF. CDR3 sequence (DNA): TGCATGGTTCGGCGGGGGGAGACCCAGTACTTC.

Comment on this clonotype: The junction departs from germline at one end; a sequencing error may be responsible. The chain joins TRBV14 to TRBJ2-7; 11 bases fit TRBD1. CDR3 length: 17 amino acids. Germline V gene lookup returns CDR1 SGHDN and CDR2 FVKESK. The CDR3 region has the DNA TGTGCCAGCAGCCAACGTATGGGACAGGGGGTTACCTACGAGCAGTACTTT. It yields the protein CASSQRMGQGVTYEQYF.

The rearrangement joins TRBV7-2 to TRBJ2-6, with 8 bases identical to TRBD1. The V gene end was trimmed by 6 bases and the J gene end by 3 bases; junction bases not matched to a gene: 4. This CDR3 has 15 amino acids. Germline-derived CDR1 and CDR2 are SGHTA and FQGNSA. In nucleotides, the CDR3 is TGTGCCAGCAGGACACAGGGGGTTGGGGCCAACGTCCTGACTTTC. Amino acid sequence: CASRTQGVGANVLTF.

The chain combines TRBV19 with TRBJ1-2; unclear D gene. Germline lookup yields CDR1 LNHDA and CDR2 SQIVND (reference sequence). V lost 2 bases to trimming and J lost 2 bases, with 9 bases between them. The CDR3 runs 14 residues. CDR3 bases: TGTGCCAGTAGTATAACCGGGATCAACTATGGCTACACCTTC. The encoded protein is CASSITGINYGYTF.

The chain has TRBV4-3 and TRBJ1-1, with D hard to call. Trimming took 0 bases from V and 1 from J, leaving 12 bases between them. CDR1 and CDR2 (germline): LGHNA, YSLEER. The CDR3 covers 16 residues. The CDR3 DNA reads as TGCGCCAGCAGCCAAGATGCCCAGGTCCAGAACACTGAAGCTTTCTTT. Protein: CASSQDAQVQNTEAFF.

This clonotype was counted a few times. The chain recombines TRBV27 with TRBJ2-7; TRBD2 matches at 8 bases. This CDR3 region has 15 residues. Germline loops: CDR1 MNHEY, CDR2 SMNVEV (reference sequence). Losses at the gene ends were 0 bases for V and 0 bases for J; bases not matched to a gene: 1. CDR3 sequence: CASSLSSGTSYEQYF. The CDR3 nucleotides are TGTGCCAGCAGTTTATCTAGCGGGACCTCCTACGAGCAGTACTTC.

With regard to this clonotype: This may stem from a read error, because a much larger clone lies one nucleotide away. V is TRBV20-1 and J is TRBJ2-3; D unclear. CDR3 length: 15 amino acids. The ends were cut back, 3 bases at V and 7 bases at J, with 20 bases in the middle. The germline CDR1 and CDR2 sequences are DFQATT and SNEGSKA (reference sequence). As DNA, the CDR3 is TGCAGTGCTAGGGGCCGACCCACGGCACCAAATACGCAGTATTTT. This codes for CSARGRPTAPNTQYF.

This clonotype was observed many times. J is TRBJ2-2 and V is TRBV5-6, with TRBD1 identical over 11 bases. The CDR3 is made up of 14 amino acids. With V trimmed by 4 bases and J by 9 bases, 5 bases remained unmatched. The germline V gene has CDR1 SGHDT and CDR2 YYEEEE. The CDR3 is CASSKDRGRRELFF. In DNA form, the CDR3 reads TGTGCCAGCAGCAAGGACAGGGGGCGAAGGGAGCTGTTTTTT.

This clonotype showed up many times. The chain has TRBV2 and TRBJ2-2; D possibly corresponds to TRBD1 (7 bases). This CDR3 contains 15 residues. Per the germline V gene, CDR1 is SNHLY and CDR2 is FYNNEI. V shed 6 bases and J shed 0 bases, with 11 bases lying between them. Here the CDR3 reads CASSAGQTNTGELFF. The CDR3 nucleotides are TGTGCCAGCAGCGCGGGACAGACGAACACCGGGGAGCTGTTTTTT.

The rearrangement uses TRBV12-3 or TRBV12-4 and TRBJ2-7, with TRBD1 as a possible D gene (5 bases). The CDR3 sequence is 13 residues long. Trimming shortened V by 4 bases and J by 3 bases, and 10 bases separated the two germline ends. CDR3 protein: CASSSREDYEQYF. CDR3 DNA sequence: TGTGCCAGCAGTTCCAGGGAAGACTACGAGCAGTACTTC.

The chain has TRBV4-3 and TRBJ2-3; 12 bases align to TRBD2. V gave up 4 bases and J gave up 2 bases; unmatched junction bases: 7. The CDR3 spans 17 residues. From germline, CDR1 is LGHNA and CDR2 YSLEER. The CDR3 loop reads CASSPRLAGDFTDTQYF. The CDR3 DNA is TGCGCCAGCAGCCCGAGACTAGCGGGGGATTTCACAGATACGCAGTATTTT.

This clonotype was found a few times. An end of the junction differs from the germline gene, which may be a read error. This chain joins TRBV18 and TRBJ2-2, with 7 nucleotides matching TRBD2. There are 13 residues in the CDR3. From germline, CDR1 is KGHSH and CDR2 LQKENI. The CDR3 DNA sequence: TGTGCCAGCTCACCAATGGGCGGGAGCGAGCTGCTTTTT. This gives the protein CASSPMGGSELLF.

Concerning this clonotype: Possible read error: a much larger clone is one base away. The chain joins TRBV19 to TRBJ1-2; D is uncertain. The germline V gene encodes CDR1 LNHDA and CDR2 SQIVND (reference sequence). The CDR3 is 12 amino acids. This chain's CDR3 is CASSIFGSGYIF. CDR3 nucleotide sequence: TGTGCCAGTAGTATCTTCGGGAGTGGCTACATCTTC.

The rearrangement joins TRBV3-1 to TRBJ2-6; tentative D call: TRBD1 (6 bases). This CDR3 is 15 amino acids long. With 4 bases removed from V and 1 base from J, the gap between germline ends came to 8 bases. Germline values: CDR1 LGHDT, CDR2 YNNKEL (reference sequence). The CDR3 loop is CASSRQASGANVLTF. The CDR3 DNA follows: TGTGCCAGCAGCCGACAGGCGTCTGGGGCCAACGTCCTGACTTTC. Looking up the rest from reference TRBV3-1 and TRBJ2-6 gives the full variable domain: DTAVSQTPKYLVTQMGNDKSIKCEQNLGHDTMYWYKQDSKKFLKIMFSYNNKELIINETVPNRFSPKSPDKAHLNLHINSLELGDSAVYFCASSRQASGANVLTFGAGSRLTVL.

The V gene is TRBV6-2 or TRBV6-3, the J gene TRBJ2-7, with D perhaps TRBD1 or TRBD2 (7 bases each). The germline V gene encodes CDR1 MNHEY and CDR2 SVGEGT. With 5 bases removed from V and 1 base from J, the gap between germline ends came to 15 bases. The length of the CDR3 is 15 residues. CDR3 DNA: TGTGCCAGCAGTGCCCGACAGGGAGGGTCCTACGAGCAGTACTTC. It translates to CASSARQGGSYEQYF.

This clonotype was observed at least ten times. The gene calls are TRBV30 and TRBJ1-1; D is unresolved. V dropped 2 bases and J dropped 1 base, with 11 bases sitting between them. The CDR3 length is 14 residues. Germline V gene sequence: CDR1 GTSNPN, CDR2 SVGIG (reference sequence). The CDR3 nucleotides are TGTGCCTGGAGTAAGGTGACACCGAACACTGAAGCTTTCTTT. This codes for CAWSKVTPNTEAFF.

The V and J genes are TRBV12-3 or TRBV12-4 and TRBJ2-1; TRBD2 agrees at 7 bases. V was clipped by 3 bases and J by 0 bases; unmatched bases: 2. The CDR3 extends over 15 amino acids. The CDR3 DNA follows: TGTGCCAGCAGTTTGAGCGGGGCCTCCTACAATGAGCAGTTCTTC. Protein: CASSLSGASYNEQFF.

This clonotype was seen at least ten times. V and J are TRBV12-3 or TRBV12-4 and TRBJ1-2; 10 positions match TRBD1. CDR3 length: 15 residues. Unmatched junction bases numbered 8, after V lost 6 bases and J lost 4 bases. DNA of the CDR3: TGTGCCAGCAGAGGGGAGGGACAGGGGAGCTATGGCTACACCTTC. This encodes CASRGEGQGSYGYTF.

This clonotype showed up many times. V and J are TRBV20-1 and TRBJ1-5; D is uncertain. The CDR3 runs to 11 residues. CDR1 and CDR2 (germline): DFQATT, SNEGSKA (reference sequence). Trimming pared 0 bases from V and 12 bases from J, leaving 9 bases between. The CDR3 region is CSARDRGNQHF. The CDR3, as DNA: TGCAGTGCTAGAGATCGCGGTAACCAGCATTTT.

This clonotype was seen ten or more times. The J gene is TRBJ2-1, the V gene TRBV28; D ambiguous. Deletions cut 4 bases from V and 6 bases from J, with 13 bases between. This CDR3 contains 14 residues. CDR1 and CDR2 from the germline V gene are MDHEN and SYDVKM. CDR3 nucleotides: TGTGCCAGCAGTTGGAGCCGCACCGGCAATGAGCAGTTCTTC. This encodes CASSWSRTGNEQFF.